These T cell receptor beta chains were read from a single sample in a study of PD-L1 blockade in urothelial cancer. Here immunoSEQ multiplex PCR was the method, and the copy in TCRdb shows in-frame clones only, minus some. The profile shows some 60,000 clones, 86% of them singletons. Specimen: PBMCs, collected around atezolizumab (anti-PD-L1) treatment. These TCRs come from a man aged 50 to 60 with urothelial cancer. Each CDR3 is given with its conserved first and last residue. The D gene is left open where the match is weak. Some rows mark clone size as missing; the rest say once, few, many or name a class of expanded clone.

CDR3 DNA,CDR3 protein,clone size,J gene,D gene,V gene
TGCGCCAGCAGCCGACAGGGGGATAAGGATGAGCAGTTCTTC,CASSRQGDKDEQFF,-,TRBJ2-1,TRBD1,TRBV5-1
TGCGCCAGCAGCTTGGGTCAGGTGAACACTGAAGCTTTCTTT,CASSLGQVNTEAFF,-,TRBJ1-1,-,TRBV5-1
TGCGCCAGCAGCTTGGACCCTAGACCCGGCACAGATACGCAGTATTTT,CASSLDPRPGTDTQYF,once,TRBJ2-3,-,TRBV5-1
TGTGCCAGTAGTACACAGAGGAACACTGAAGCTTTCTTT,CASSTQRNTEAFF,-,TRBJ1-1,-,TRBV19
TGTGCCAGCAGGGCGGGACGCATGAACACTGAAGCTTTCTTT,CASRAGRMNTEAFF,once,TRBJ1-1,-,TRBV4-2
TGTGCCAGCGAATTGACTAGCGGGAACTCCTACGAGCAGTACTTC,CASELTSGNSYEQYF,few,TRBJ2-7,TRBD2,TRBV7-9
TGTGCCAGCAGCTTAGCTTCCTACGAGCAGTACTTC,CASSLASYEQYF,-,TRBJ2-7,-,TRBV11-2
TGTGCCTGGATCCCTTCGACGGGTCTGAACACTGAAGCTTTCTTT,CAWIPSTGLNTEAFF,once,TRBJ1-1,-,TRBV30
TGTGCCAGCAGCTACTCATACTACTACAATGAGCAGTTCTTC,CASSYSYYYNEQFF,-,TRBJ2-1,-,TRBV7-2
TGCGCCAGCAGCTTCGGGGGGGGTTACAATGAGCAGTTCTTC,CASSFGGGYNEQFF,-,TRBJ2-1,TRBD2,TRBV5-1
TGTGCCAGTACTGAGGGAACAGGGCCCCGAGGCTATGGCTACACCTTC,CASTEGTGPRGYGYTF,-,TRBJ1-2,-,TRBV19
TGTGCCAGCAGCCCCCAGGGCTCCTACGAGCAGTACTTC,CASSPQGSYEQYF,-,TRBJ2-7,-,TRBV5-4
TGCGCCAGCAGCCAACGGACTAGCGGGAGCTCCTACAATGAGCAGTTCTTC,CASSQRTSGSSYNEQFF,-,TRBJ2-1,TRBD2,TRBV4-1
TGTGCCAGCAGCCCCCTGGAGATCTACACCTTC,CASSPLEIYTF,-,TRBJ1-2,-,TRBV7-9
TGTGCCAGCAGAGGGGGATTTGGACAGAAACTTTATTTT,CASRGGFGQKLYF,-,TRBJ1-3,-,TRBV2
TGTGCCAGCACGCCGGGTCCACTAAAGACAGATACGCAGTATTTT,CASTPGPLKTDTQYF,-,TRBJ2-3,-,TRBV7-6
TGCAGCCCCAAGTGGGGCGGGACCCAGTACTTC,CSPKWGGTQYF,-,TRBJ2-5,-,TRBV29-1
TGTGCCAGCACCGCGGGACTAGCGGGACAAGAGACCCAGTACTTC,CASTAGLAGQETQYF,-,TRBJ2-5,TRBD2,TRBV5-4
TGTGCCAGCAGCCATGGACAGGGGGCGAATATCCACGAGCAGTACTTC,CASSHGQGANIHEQYF,-,TRBJ2-7,TRBD1,TRBV7-9
TGTGCCAGCAGCCGTAATGAGCAGTTCTTC,CASSRNEQFF,-,TRBJ2-1,-,TRBV28
TGTGCCAGCAGCCCCGGGGGGGCACAGGGAACGCTGTTTTTT,CASSPGGAQGTLFF,-,TRBJ2-2,TRBD2,TRBV7-3
TGCGCCAGCAGCCAACTCTCGGCGGGAGTAGAGACCCAGTACTTC,CASSQLSAGVETQYF,-,TRBJ2-5,TRBD2,TRBV4-1
TGCAGCGTCGTTGACTATTCCTACGAGCAGTACTTC,CSVVDYSYEQYF,-,TRBJ2-7,-,TRBV29-1
TGCAGCGTTGAAGATGACACCGGCTATGGCTACACCTTC,CSVEDDTGYGYTF,-,TRBJ1-2,-,TRBV29-1
TGTGCCAGCAGCCCAAACGACGGACTAGCGGGGGAGCAGTACTTC,CASSPNDGLAGEQYF,once,TRBJ2-7,TRBD2,TRBV9
TGTGCCAGCAGCTTGGCGGACAGGGTGGATTCACCCCTCCACTTT,CASSLADRVDSPLHF,-,TRBJ1-6,TRBD1,TRBV5-4
TGTGCCAGCAGCGCATCAGGGGGCTTCTCGGGGGAGCTGTTTTTT,CASSASGGFSGELFF,-,TRBJ2-2,TRBD1,TRBV9
TGCACCAGCAGCCTAGTAGCCGGACTAGCGGGATACGAGCAGTACTTC,CTSSLVAGLAGYEQYF,-,TRBJ2-7,-,TRBV1
TGTGCCACCAGCAGAGATCGGGGGGGGAGGAACACTGAAGCTTTCTTT,CATSRDRGGRNTEAFF,-,TRBJ1-1,-,TRBV15
TGTGCCAGCCAGACTAGACAGACCGGGGAGCTGTTTTTT,CASQTRQTGELFF,-,TRBJ2-2,-,TRBV6-1
TGTGCCAGCAGTGGCAACAGGGGGATAGAAGACTATGGCTACACCTTC,CASSGNRGIEDYGYTF,-,TRBJ1-2,TRBD1,TRBV11-2
TGTGCCATCAGTGACAGGAACAAGCCCTACGAGCAGTACTTC,CAISDRNKPYEQYF,-,TRBJ2-7,-,TRBV10-3
TGCGCCAGCAGCTCAACAGCCTACGAGCAGTACTTC,CASSSTAYEQYF,-,TRBJ2-7,-,TRBV10-2
TGTGCCAGCAGCGCGGGACTAGGAACCTACGAGCAGTACTTC,CASSAGLGTYEQYF,-,TRBJ2-7,TRBD2,TRBV5-5
TGTGCCAGCAGTATCCCTAAAGAAGAGACCCAGTACTTC,CASSIPKEETQYF,-,TRBJ2-5,-,TRBV27
TGTGCCAGCAGCTTTTGCGGGGCGAACACCGGGGAGCTGTTTTTT,CASSFCGANTGELFF,-,TRBJ2-2,-,TRBV7-4
TGCGCCAGCAGCTTGGCGGTTAGCGGGGGGGAGCAGTACTTC,CASSLAVSGGEQYF,once,TRBJ2-7,TRBD2,TRBV5-1
TGTGCCAGCAGCAAGGGACAGGGGTCGGGCAATCAGCCCCAGCATTTT,CASSKGQGSGNQPQHF,-,TRBJ1-5,TRBD1,TRBV5-6
TGTGCCAGTAGCGCCGTCCGGGACTTCGAAGGCTACACCTTC,CASSAVRDFEGYTF,-,TRBJ1-2,-,TRBV19
TGTGCCAGCTCCCCCCCGGGACTTATTTTCACCGGGGAGCTGTTTTTT,CASSPPGLIFTGELFF,-,TRBJ2-2,-,TRBV7-2
TGCGCCAGCAGCCAAGTGACGGGACAGTGGCCTCTAGCCAAAAACATTCAGTACTTC,CASSQVTGQWPLAKNIQYF,-,TRBJ2-4,TRBD1,TRBV4-1
TGCGCCAGCAGCTTCCAGGGGGCTAGCACTGAAGCTTTCTTT,CASSFQGASTEAFF,-,TRBJ1-1,TRBD1,TRBV5-1
TGCGCCAGCAGCGATACGACTAGCGGGAAATCTAAGGCTGAGCAGTTCTTC,CASSDTTSGKSKAEQFF,-,TRBJ2-1,TRBD2,TRBV10-1
TGTGCCAGCAGCCCCCCCCGACAGGGCCCCGCTAGAAATTCACCCCTCCACTTT,CASSPPRQGPARNSPLHF,-,TRBJ1-6,TRBD1,TRBV28
TGCAGCGCGAGAGGAGGTAACACTGAAGCTTTCTTT,CSARGGNTEAFF,-,TRBJ1-1,-,TRBV29-1
TGTGCCAGCAGCCCTGGGGTAGCGGGAGGTTGGCAGTACTTC,CASSPGVAGGWQYF,-,TRBJ2-7,TRBD2,TRBV5-4
TGTGCCAGCAGCTTAAGGGCTAGCGGGAGAGGGAATGAGCAGTTCTTC,CASSLRASGRGNEQFF,-,TRBJ2-1,TRBD2,TRBV11-2
TGTGCCAGCAGCTCAGAGGGTGGCGGGAGAGATGACATTCAGTACTTC,CASSSEGGGRDDIQYF,-,TRBJ2-4,TRBD2,TRBV11-2
TGCGCCACGGCAGCGGGAGGCCCCACAGATACGCAGTATTTT,CATAAGGPTDTQYF,-,TRBJ2-3,TRBD2,TRBV5-1
TGTGCCAGCAGCCCCGGCCGGGAAGGCACTGAAGCTTTCTTT,CASSPGREGTEAFF,-,TRBJ1-1,-,TRBV5-4
TGTGCCAGTACCAGCCAGGCAGCTGGAAACACCATATATTTT,CASTSQAAGNTIYF,-,TRBJ1-3,-,TRBV19
TGTGCCAGCACCTCAGGGGGGTACAATCAGCCCCAGCATTTT,CASTSGGYNQPQHF,-,TRBJ1-5,TRBD1,TRBV28
TGTGCCAGCAGCTTGGTAGGGGCGGCCTACACCTTC,CASSLVGAAYTF,-,TRBJ1-2,-,TRBV5-4
TGCGCCAGCAGTGCCCGGAGCAGTACGCAGTATTTT,CASSARSSTQYF,-,TRBJ2-3,-,TRBV10-1
TGTGCCAGCAGTTATCCCAGGGTAGGGTACACTGAAGCTTTCTTT,CASSYPRVGYTEAFF,-,TRBJ1-1,-,TRBV28
TGTGCCAGCTCATCGGGACAGGGGCCCCACGAGCAGTACTTC,CASSSGQGPHEQYF,-,TRBJ2-7,TRBD1,TRBV18
TGTGCCAGCAGCCAACCCGAGGGGAGCGGGAGGGCCTGCGAGACCCAGTACTTC,CASSQPEGSGRACETQYF,-,TRBJ2-5,TRBD2,TRBV6-4
TGTGCCAGCAGCCCTGCCAGCGGGGTATCCTACAATGAGCAGTTCTTC,CASSPASGVSYNEQFF,-,TRBJ2-1,TRBD2,TRBV5-4
TGTGCCAGCAGTGACGGAGCGGGGTATGAGCAGTTCTTC,CASSDGAGYEQFF,-,TRBJ2-1,TRBD2,TRBV6-4
TGTGCCAGCAGTTTGGGACAGGGCTACGAGCAGTACTTC,CASSLGQGYEQYF,once,TRBJ2-7,TRBD1,TRBV28